The T cell receptor (beta chain) under discussion was sequenced for a study of blood T cells in healthy people across ages. Regarding this clonotype: The antigen remains unidentified.

The second PCR ran about 6 to 11 cycles with a sample-barcoded 5' primer and J-beta primers. The template-switch adaptor, which had 12 random nucleotides, put a tag on each cDNA molecule. Each CDR3 protein gets one entry after TCRdb re-called the 5' RACE reads with MiXCR. The sample has roughly 1,300,000 distinct CDR3 sequences; roughly 64% are singletons. The amount of total RNA extracted per sample was at least 5 micrograms. Points from the study as a whole: Percentage of naive T cells showed a strong correlation with TCR beta diversity.

Sequencing was done on a sample of blood. The clonotype comes from a man in his late teens or twenties in good health.

The CDR3 spells CASSRDTNSPLHF. The DNA for the CDR3 is TGTGCCAGCAGCCGGGACACTAATTCACCCCTCCACTTT. J is TRBJ1-6 and V is TRBV3-1; D is possibly TRBD1 (6 bases). CDR1 is LGHDT and CDR2 is YNNKEL in the germline V gene (reference sequence). The CDR3 is made up of 13 amino acids. V gave up 4 bases and J gave up 6 bases, with 7 bases separating them.